This entry lists 8 T cell receptor beta chains sequenced from one sample in a study of post-analysis software for immune sequencing data. Regarding the study as a whole: The study found TRBV5-6, TRBV5-1 and TRBV20-1 among a handful of TRBV segments more frequent in patients than controls.

Unique molecular identifiers featured in each of the TCR beta cDNA libraries. Each CDR3 protein gets one entry after TCRdb re-called the PCR reads with MiXCR. The data hold some 260,000 distinct CDR3 sequences, with about 38% observed a single time. No antigen is known for these receptors. Specimen: blood. These receptor sequences come from a girl aged 5-17 years with multiple sclerosis.

V is TRBV7-2 and J is TRBJ1-1; TRBD1 is a possible D gene (6 bases). The V gene's germline CDR1 is SGHTA and CDR2 FQGNSA. V lost 0 bases to trimming and J lost 4 bases, with 18 bases between them. The length of the CDR3 is 17 residues. CDR3 sequence: CASSLAGQIFRGTEAFF. In nucleotides, the CDR3 is TGTGCCAGCAGCTTAGCAGGACAGATTTTCAGAGGCACTGAAGCTTTCTTT.

Notes on this clonotype: A much more abundant neighbour one base away suggests this may be a read error. The chain uses TRBV20-1 and TRBJ2-3, with D possibly called TRBD1 or TRBD2 (5 bases each). Deletions cut 0 bases from V and 10 bases from J, with 20 bases between. The CDR3 runs to 15 residues. The germline CDR1 and CDR2 sequences are DFQATT and SNEGSKA (reference sequence). The CDR3 sequence is CSARDLAPTIGAQYF. As DNA, the CDR3 is TGCAGTGCTAGAGATCTAGCACCAACGATAGGGGCGCAGTATTTT.

This clonotype was counted many times. The chain couples TRBV4-2 to TRBJ2-3; the match to TRBD2 covers 12 bases. With 1 base clipped from V and 2 bases from J, the junction kept 7 bases outside the gene matches. The germline gives CDR1 LGHNA, CDR2 YNFKEQ. The CDR3 totals 18 residues. Written as DNA, the CDR3 is TGTGCCAGCAGCCAAGGTCTAGCGGGGGGGCCTAACACAGATACGCAGTATTTT. This encodes CASSQGLAGGPNTDTQYF.

Remarks on this clonotype: This sequence may be a read error, since a much larger clone differs from it by one base. The chain is built from TRBV28 and TRBJ1-2; 7 bases match TRBD1. The CDR3 has 13 residues. The germline V gene has CDR1 MDHEN and CDR2 SYDVKM. V shed 4 bases and J 4 bases; nucleotides not matched to a gene: 3. The CDR3 loop is CASSWGQIYGYTF. The CDR3 bases are TGTGCCAGCAGTTGGGGACAGATCTATGGCTACACCTTC.

The V gene is TRBV6-5, the J gene TRBJ2-5; perhaps TRBD2 as D (5 bases). Germline-derived CDR1 and CDR2 are MNHEY and SVGAGI. Trimming took 2 bases from V and 2 from J, leaving 21 bases between them. The CDR3 covers 18 residues. CDR3 amino acids: CASSYGASLLQPQETQYF. CDR3 DNA sequence: TGTGCCAGCAGTTACGGAGCTAGCTTGCTCCAGCCTCAAGAGACCCAGTACTTC.

This clonotype has only one observation. The chain is built from TRBV7-3 and TRBJ2-1; maybe TRBD1 (6 bases). V lost 4 bases and J 4 bases, leaving 11 bases between the germline ends. The CDR3 is made up of 14 amino acids. Germline CDR1 and CDR2: SGHTA and FQGTGA. In DNA form, the CDR3 reads TGTGCCAGCAGCTCTCAGGGGCGTTACAATGAGCAGTTCTTC. Amino acids: CASSSQGRYNEQFF.

This clonotype was recorded at least ten times. The rearrangement uses TRBV5-6 and TRBJ2-5; TRBD2 aligns across 14 bases. The trim removed 2 bases at V and 0 bases at J, leaving 12 bases unmatched. Germline V lookup: CDR1 SGHDT, CDR2 YYEEEE. CDR3 length: 20 amino acids. In DNA, the CDR3 is TGTGCCAGCAGCTTCCAATGGGGACTAGCGGGGGCTCCGTACCAAGAGACCCAGTACTTC. Translating it yields CASSFQWGLAGAPYQETQYF. Supplemented by reference TRBV5-6 and TRBJ2-5, the full variable domain reads DAGVTQSPTHLIKTRGQQVTLRCSPKSGHDTVSWYQQALGQGPQFIFQYYEEEERQRGNFPDRFSGHQFPNYSSELNVNALLLGDSALYLCASSFQWGLAGAPYQETQYFGPGTRLLVL.

The chain combines TRBV20-1 with TRBJ2-7; TRBD2 aligns across 10 bases. CDR1 is DFQATT and CDR2 is SNEGSKA in the germline V gene (reference sequence). The trim removed 5 bases at V and 5 bases at J, leaving 15 bases unmatched. This CDR3 has 16 amino acids. The CDR3 coding sequence is TGCAGTGCTGTTGAACTTCTAGCGGGAGCTCGCAACGAGCAGTACTTC. This translates into CSAVELLAGARNEQYF.